This T cell receptor (beta chain) was identified during a study of T-cell memory formation after mild COVID-19. About the research overall: Largely donor-specific TCR clusters were found.

TCRdb analysed the 5' RACE reads with MiXCR anew, one entry per CDR3 protein. The data hold over 120,000 distinct CDR3 sequences, with 25% observed a single time. Notes on this clonotype: As yet, its antigen is unknown.

Study-wide results and caveats: Pre-infection memory carried some responding clones, suggesting that cross-reactive memory joined. CD4/CD8 balance characterized clones contracting day 15 to 85, and CD4+ skew characterized later expanders.

The CDR3 is made up of 15 amino acids. The germline gives CDR1 SEHNR, CDR2 FQNEAQ (reference sequence). The junction had 8 bases not matched to a gene; V was cut back by 0 bases and J by 6 bases. The rearrangement links TRBV7-9 to TRBJ2-7; 7 positions match TRBD2. This TCR was sampled from an adult woman who had mild COVID-19 (a few samples of this study predate the infection). Cell type and time point are not known. The material sequenced was PBMCs or a T cell subset sorted from them (not recorded which). The CDR3 reads CASSLAGSGISEQYF. The CDR3, as DNA: TGTGCCAGCAGCTTAGCGGGAAGCGGGATATCCGAGCAGTACTTC.